The clone carrying this T cell receptor beta chain was seen a handful of times. What it binds is not known. CDR3 length: 16 amino acids. V was cut by 3 bases and J by 1 base, with 13 bases left in between. The germline CDR1 and CDR2 sequences are SGHTA and FQGTGA. The data originate from a study of cytomegalovirus exposure and HLA in healthy donors. Study as a whole: Sequencing of about 179 million T cells in an earlier analysis found 95 million to 120 million unique TCR beta sequences. The study placed less than 90% of its approximately 400 genotyped donors in the Caucasian-associated ancestry cluster. Study conclusions and caveats: Productive status was seen about 87% or about 30% of the time for most TCR beta V segments in an earlier analysis. Researchers reported from a later analysis that most CMV-associated TCR beta chains appeared HLA-restricted.

Use of 60 Vbeta and 13 Jbeta primers characterized the PCR. The protocol was immunoSEQ multiplex PCR, while the TCRdb copy is restricted to in-frame clones and leaves out a portion. This sample has 70,000 to 95,000 clones; less than 65% occur once, and the top ten carry 4.5% to 7%. The sequence came from a woman aged 25-40 years in good health and CMV-seropositive. The gene calls are TRBV7-3 and TRBJ2-1; D perhaps matches TRBD2 (5 bases). Sequenced input: PBMCs. CDR3 protein: CASSLNRGRSYNEQFF. In DNA form, the CDR3 reads TGTGCCAGCAGCTTGAATCGGGGTCGATCCTACAATGAGCAGTTCTTC.